The 4 T cell receptor beta chains listed next were all sequenced from one sample in a study of shared T cell receptors in the human thymus. Assay used: immunoSEQ multiplex PCR; TCRdb lists only in-frame clones, some missing. The sample consists of some 700,000 clones, 88% of them appearing once. The sample was also linked to a second study, of human thymus T cells.

Sequencing was carried out using thymocytes. The receptors originated from a boy in the first two years of life with a congenital heart defect.

The rearrangement uses TRBV4-3 and TRBJ2-1; 9 bases are a match to TRBD2. Germline V gene lookup returns CDR1 LGHNA and CDR2 YSLEER. Unmatched junction bases numbered 10, after V lost 1 base and J lost 6 bases. The CDR3 spans 17 residues. CDR3 sequence: CASSQVRREGPPNEQFF. CDR3 in DNA: TGCGCCAGCAGCCAAGTAAGGCGGGAGGGCCCCCCCAATGAGCAGTTCTTC.

The rearrangement links TRBV5-4 to TRBJ2-1, with TRBD2 matching over 10 bases. The CDR3 loop spans 18 amino acids. Unmatched junction bases numbered 13, after V lost 2 bases and J lost 5 bases. The germline V gene has CDR1 SGHNT and CDR2 YYREEE (reference sequence). For the CDR3, the DNA is TGTGCCAGCAGCTTCTATCCCCTAGCGGGAGCCCCCCACAATGAGCAGTTCTTC. Encoded protein: CASSFYPLAGAPHNEQFF.

V is TRBV11-3 and J is TRBJ1-1; 9 nucleotides agree with TRBD1. CDR1 SGHNT and CDR2 YENEEA come from the germline V gene. The V gene end was trimmed by 6 bases and the J gene end by 1 base; junction bases not matched to a gene: 3. This CDR3 has 14 residues. The CDR3 DNA follows: TGTGCCAGCAGGGGACAGGGAGGGAACACTGAAGCTTTCTTT. Protein sequence: CASRGQGGNTEAFF.

The chain recombines TRBV27 with TRBJ2-7, with D unresolved. Germline CDR1 and CDR2: MNHEY and SMNVEV (reference sequence). There are 13 residues in the CDR3. V lost 4 bases to trimming and J lost 2 bases, with 9 bases between them. The CDR3 DNA reads TGTGCCAGCAGTTCTCAGGTCCCCTACGAGCAGTACTTC. Its translation: CASSSQVPYEQYF.